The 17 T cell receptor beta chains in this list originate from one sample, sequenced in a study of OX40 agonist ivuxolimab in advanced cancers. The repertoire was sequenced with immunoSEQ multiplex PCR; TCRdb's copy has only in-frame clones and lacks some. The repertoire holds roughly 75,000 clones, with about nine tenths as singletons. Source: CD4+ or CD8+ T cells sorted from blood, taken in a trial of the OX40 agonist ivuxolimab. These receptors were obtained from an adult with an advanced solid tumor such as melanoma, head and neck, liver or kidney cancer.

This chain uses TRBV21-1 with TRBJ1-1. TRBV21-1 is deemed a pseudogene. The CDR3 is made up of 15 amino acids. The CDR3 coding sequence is TGTGCCAGCAGCAAAGAGAGGGGAGGTGGCACTGAAGCTTTCTTT. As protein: CASSKERGGGTEAFF.

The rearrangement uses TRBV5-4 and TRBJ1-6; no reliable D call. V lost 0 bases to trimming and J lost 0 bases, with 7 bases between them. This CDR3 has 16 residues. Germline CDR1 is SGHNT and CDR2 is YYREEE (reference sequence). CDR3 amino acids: CASSLGQPSYNSPLHF. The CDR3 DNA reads TGTGCCAGCAGCTTGGGGCAGCCCTCCTATAATTCACCCCTCCACTTT.

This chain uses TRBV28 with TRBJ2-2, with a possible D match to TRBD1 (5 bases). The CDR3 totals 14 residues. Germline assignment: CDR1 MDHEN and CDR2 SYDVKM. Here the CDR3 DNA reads TGTGACTATCCATCGCAGGGAAAGACCGGGGAGCTGTTTTTT. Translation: CDYPSQGKTGELFF.

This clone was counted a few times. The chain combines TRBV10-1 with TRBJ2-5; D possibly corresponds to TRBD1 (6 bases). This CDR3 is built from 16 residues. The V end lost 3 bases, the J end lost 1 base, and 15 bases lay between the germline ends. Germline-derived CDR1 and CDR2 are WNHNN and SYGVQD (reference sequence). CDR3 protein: CASSDITGPIQETQYF. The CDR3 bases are TGCGCCAGCAGTGACATTACAGGGCCCATCCAAGAGACCCAGTACTTC.

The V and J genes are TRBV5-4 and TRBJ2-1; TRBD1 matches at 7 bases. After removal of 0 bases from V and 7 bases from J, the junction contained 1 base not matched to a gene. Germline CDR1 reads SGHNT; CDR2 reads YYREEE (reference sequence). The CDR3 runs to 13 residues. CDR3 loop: CASSLGQGNEQFF. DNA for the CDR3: TGTGCCAGCAGCTTGGGACAGGGTAATGAGCAGTTCTTC.

The CDR3: CASRARGGRTDTQYF. The CDR3 nucleotides are TGTGCCAGTAGGGCTCGGGGGGGCCGCACAGATACGCAGTATTTT. The rearrangement uses TRBV19 and TRBJ2-3; 8 bases match TRBD2. The CDR3 covers 15 residues. Trimming took 6 bases from V and 1 from J; bases not matched to a gene: 6. CDR1 LNHDA and CDR2 SQIVND come from the germline V gene (reference sequence).

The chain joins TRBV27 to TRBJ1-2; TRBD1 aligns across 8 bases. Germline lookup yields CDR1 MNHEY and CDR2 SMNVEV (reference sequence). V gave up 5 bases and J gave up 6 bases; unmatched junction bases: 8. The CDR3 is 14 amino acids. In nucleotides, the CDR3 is TGTGCCAGCAGTCTGGCAGGGGGCGTTCATGGCTACACCTTC. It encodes CASSLAGGVHGYTF.

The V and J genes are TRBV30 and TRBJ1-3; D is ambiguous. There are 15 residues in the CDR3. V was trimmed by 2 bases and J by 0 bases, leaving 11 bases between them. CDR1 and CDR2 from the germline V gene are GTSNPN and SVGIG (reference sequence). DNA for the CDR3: TGTGCCTGGAGTCGGGTAGGGAACTCTGGAAACACCATATATTTT. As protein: CAWSRVGNSGNTIYF.

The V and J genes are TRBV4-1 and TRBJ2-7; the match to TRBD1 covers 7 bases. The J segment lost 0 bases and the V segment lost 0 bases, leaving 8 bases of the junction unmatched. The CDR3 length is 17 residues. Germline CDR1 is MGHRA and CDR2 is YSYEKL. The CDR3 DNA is TGCGCCAGCAGCCAAGATCCCGGACAGGCTACCTCCTACGAGCAGTACTTC. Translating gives CASSQDPGQATSYEQYF.

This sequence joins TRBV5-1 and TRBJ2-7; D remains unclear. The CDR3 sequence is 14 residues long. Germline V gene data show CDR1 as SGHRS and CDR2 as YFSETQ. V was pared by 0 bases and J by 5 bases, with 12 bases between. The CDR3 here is CASSLDGRRDEQYF. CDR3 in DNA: TGCGCCAGCAGCTTGGACGGGCGAAGAGACGAGCAGTACTTC.

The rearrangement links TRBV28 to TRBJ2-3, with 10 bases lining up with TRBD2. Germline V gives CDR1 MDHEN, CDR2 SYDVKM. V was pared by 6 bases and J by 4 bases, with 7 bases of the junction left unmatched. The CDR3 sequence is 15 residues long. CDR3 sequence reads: CASRFTSGNADTQYF. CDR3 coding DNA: TGTGCCAGCAGATTTACTAGCGGGAACGCAGATACGCAGTATTTT. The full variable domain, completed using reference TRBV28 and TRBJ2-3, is DVKVTQSSRYLVKRTGEKVFLECVQDMDHENMFWYRQDPGLGLRLIYFSYDVKMKEKGDIPEGYSVSREKKERFSLILESASTNQTSMYLCASRFTSGNADTQYFGPGTRLTVL.

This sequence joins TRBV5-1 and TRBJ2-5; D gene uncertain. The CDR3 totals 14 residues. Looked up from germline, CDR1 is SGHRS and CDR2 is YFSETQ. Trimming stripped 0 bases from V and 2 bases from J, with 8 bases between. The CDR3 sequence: CASSLVLSQETQYF. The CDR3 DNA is TGCGCCAGCAGCTTGGTTCTCTCTCAAGAGACCCAGTACTTC.

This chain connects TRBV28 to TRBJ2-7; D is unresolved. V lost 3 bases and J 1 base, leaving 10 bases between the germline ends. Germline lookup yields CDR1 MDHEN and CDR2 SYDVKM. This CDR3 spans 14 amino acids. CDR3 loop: CASSLVFSSYEQYF. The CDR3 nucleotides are TGTGCCAGCAGTTTGGTCTTTTCATCCTACGAGCAGTACTTC.

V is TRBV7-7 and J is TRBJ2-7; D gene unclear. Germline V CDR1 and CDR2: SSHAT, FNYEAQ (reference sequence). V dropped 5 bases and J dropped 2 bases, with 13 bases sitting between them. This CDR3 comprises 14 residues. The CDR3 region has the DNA TGTGCCAGCAGCGCCACCGTCGGAACCTACGAGCAGTACTTC. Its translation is CASSATVGTYEQYF. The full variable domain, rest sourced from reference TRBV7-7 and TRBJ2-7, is GAGVSQSPRYKVTKRGQDVTLRCDPISSHATLYWYQQALGQGPEFLTYFNYEAQPDKSGLPSDRFSAERPEGSISTLTIQRTEQRDSAMYRCASSATVGTYEQYFGPGTRLTVT.

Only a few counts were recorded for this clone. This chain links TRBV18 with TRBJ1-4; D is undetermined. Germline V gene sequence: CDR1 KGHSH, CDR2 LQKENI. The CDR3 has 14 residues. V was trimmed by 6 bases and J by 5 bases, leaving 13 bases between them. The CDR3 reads CASSLTSLNEKLFF. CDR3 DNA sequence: TGTGCCAGCTCTCTCACATCCTTAAATGAAAAACTGTTTTTT. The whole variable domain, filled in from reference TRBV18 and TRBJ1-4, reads NAGVMQNPRHLVRRRGQEARLRCSPMKGHSHVYWYRQLPEEGLKFMVYLQKENIIDESGMPKERFSAEFPKEGPSILRIQQVVRGDSAAYFCASSLTSLNEKLFFGSGTQLSVL.

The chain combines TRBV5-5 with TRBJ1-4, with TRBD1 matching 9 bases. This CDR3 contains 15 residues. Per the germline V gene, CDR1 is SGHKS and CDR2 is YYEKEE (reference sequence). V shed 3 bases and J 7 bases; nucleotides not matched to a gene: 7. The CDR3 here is CASSYPGTGLEKLFF. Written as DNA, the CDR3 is TGTGCCAGCAGCTATCCCGGGACAGGGCTTGAAAAACTGTTTTTT.

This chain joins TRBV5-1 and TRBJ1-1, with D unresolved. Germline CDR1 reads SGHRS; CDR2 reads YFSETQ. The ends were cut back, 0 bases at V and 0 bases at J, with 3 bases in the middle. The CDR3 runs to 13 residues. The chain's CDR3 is CASSLDVNTEAFF. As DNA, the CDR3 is TGCGCCAGCAGCTTGGACGTGAACACTGAAGCTTTCTTT.